This T cell receptor beta chain was observed in a study of human T cells and chemical hapten exposure listed by TCRdb under 2021. Concerning the study at large: For sensitization, 2% DPC in acetone was applied to an approximately 2 cm by approximately 2 cm area of upper inner arm skin. Throughout the study period of about 22 weeks, patients also received therapeutic DPC doses to the scalp every week. Patch testing on the upper back used Finn chambers containing 0.01% DPC, with scoring done after 6 days according to International Contact Dermatitis Research Group standards. Most of the patients in the cohort were female, and the cohort covered alopecia areata with under or over 50% scalp involvement, alopecia totalis and alopecia universalis. Libraries were pooled for sequencing, and per-sample TCR yields varied mainly because of small differences in library volumes within the pool. This study followed changes in the peripheral blood TCR repertoire in vivo during primary and secondary sensitization of alopecia patients to the hapten diphenylcyclopropenone (DPC). Blood samples were taken from patients before sensitization (week 0) and at 2, 6 and about 24 weeks after DPC sensitization. Approximately 28 alopecia patients gave blood for TCR sequencing at one to four time points (pre-sensitization, 2, 6 and 24 weeks).

The CDR3 spans 17 residues, from the cysteine through the phenylalanine. Only CDR3 DNA is held: 51 bases, read in frame from base 1. The CDR1 and CDR2 encoded by the germline V gene are SGHAT and FQNNGV. Library prep was done by RACE. TCRdb lists the instrument as NextSeq 500. Library preparation attached unique molecular identifiers to individual cDNA molecules for quantitative, reproducible TCR counting. Each blood RNA sample was used to sequence both TCR alpha and TCR beta chains. Concerning the study's data processing: The median number of TCRs per sample was over 85,000, ranging from 23,224 to 690,600. V, J and CDR3 annotation of the TCR reads was carried out using the Decombinator software suite. To make PS versus PT1 abundance plots, every sample was subsampled to the same number of TCRs (28,000). TCRs were defined as expanded if absent before sensitization and observed at least eight times at the 2-week time point. The public reads were quality trimmed at Q25 with fastp and then assembled into clones with MiXCR by TCRdb, keeping productive beta chains. Identical CDR3 proteins give one entry, which carries the most common genes and DNA. The V and J calls were not made by the authors but by TCRdb's processing. For this sample there are some 150,000 distinct CDR3 sequences; 12% appear just once. The ten largest clones represent around 1.4% of the sample.

With respect to this clonotype: Its target antigen remains unknown. One end of the junction varies from germline; a read error may be responsible.

The sample's time point, from its label and the paper: patch test 2, 6 weeks after DPC sensitization. The treatment or condition tag for this specimen amounts to: therapeutic diphenylcyclopropenone sensitization with weekly scalp DPC. Blood at each patch-test visit was drawn before the patch test was applied. Patients were considered eligible if aged 18 to 70, diagnosed with alopecia and deemed suitable for DPC therapy, and patients were excluded if pregnant. Total RNA was extracted from unfractionated whole blood collected in Tempus Blood RNA tubes. Overall results and qualifications from the work: Alopecia, a presumed autoimmune disease, was present in all patients, so the immune response of the patients might differ from that of healthy individuals. The number of TCRs above 1 in 1000 frequency did not change with DPC sensitization; there was no evidence of global repertoire structure alterations. Patch test score correlated positively with the number of PT1 expanded TCRs, reaching significance at thresholds 8, 16 and 32 but not at 4. Expanded TCRs formed significantly more large CDR3 similarity clusters than pre-sensitization or healthy control sets, consistent with antigen-driven responses. Repeated subsampling changed both the strength of the expansion versus patch-test correlation and the threshold at which the correlation became significant.

This material consisted of whole blood, taken in connection with sensitization to the hapten diphenylcyclopropenone (DPC). This clonotype was sampled from a woman aged 45-65 years with alopecia areata. Some clones in this sample may be carry-over from other donors' samples. The chain is made from TRBV11-2 and TRBJ1-2; TRBD1 lines up with 11 middle nucleotides. The DNA sequence is given as TGTGCCGGCAGCAAGGACAGGGGGCTAGCGCCTAACTATGGCTACACCTTC. It is translated as CAGSKDRGLAPNYGYTF.